Here is one T cell receptor (beta chain) with its context. Its antigen is still unknown. In germline, CDR1 is LNHDA, CDR2 SQIVND (reference sequence). The CDR3 has 17 amino acids. Trimming stripped 3 bases from V and 3 bases from J, with 20 bases between. This entry is derived from a study of cytomegalovirus exposure and HLA in healthy donors. Study-wide findings and caveats: Published work reported that the classifier diagnosed cytomegalovirus status with high specificity and sensitivity.

The primer mix had 60 Vbeta and 13 Jbeta primers. Assay used: immunoSEQ multiplex PCR; TCRdb lists only in-frame clones, some missing. The sample carries about 120,000 clones, 65% to 85% recorded once. It was healthy bone marrow donors who served as donors. This TCR was recovered from a man aged 18 to 29 in good health and CMV-seropositive. V is TRBV19 and J is TRBJ1-1, with D perhaps TRBD1 (5 bases). Sequenced input: PBMCs. CDR3 residues: CASSIDPTGGRDTEAFF. The CDR3 region has the DNA TGTGCCAGTAGTATCGACCCTACGGGGGGGAGGGACACTGAAGCTTTCTTT.